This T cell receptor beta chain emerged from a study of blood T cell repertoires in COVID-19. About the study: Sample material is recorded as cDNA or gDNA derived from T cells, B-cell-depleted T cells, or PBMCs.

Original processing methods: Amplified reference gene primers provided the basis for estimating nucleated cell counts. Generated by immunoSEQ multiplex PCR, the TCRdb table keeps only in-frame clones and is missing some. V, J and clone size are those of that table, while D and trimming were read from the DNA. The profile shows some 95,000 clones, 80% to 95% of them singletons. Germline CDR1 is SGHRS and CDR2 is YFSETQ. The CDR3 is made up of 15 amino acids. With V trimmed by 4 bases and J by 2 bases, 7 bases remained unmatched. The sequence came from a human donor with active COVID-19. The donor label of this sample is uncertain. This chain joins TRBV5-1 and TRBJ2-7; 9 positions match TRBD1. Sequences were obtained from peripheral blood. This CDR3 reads CASSEPGQGTYEQYF. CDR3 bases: TGCGCCAGCAGCGAGCCGGGACAGGGAACCTACGAGCAGTACTTC.